Listed here are 8 T cell receptor beta chains from one sample, sequenced in a study of T-cell memory formation after mild COVID-19. TCRdb used MiXCR to reprocess the 5' RACE reads, holding one entry per CDR3 protein. The sample carries fewer than 250,000 distinct CDR3 sequences, 10% to 13% recorded once. The specimen sequenced was PBMCs or a T cell subset sorted from them (not recorded which). These receptors were collected from a young man who had mild COVID-19 (a few samples of this study predate the infection). Cell type and time point are not known.

This clonotype showed up just a few times. The J gene is TRBJ2-2, the V gene TRBV18; 9 bases fit TRBD2. The V gene end was trimmed by 4 bases and the J gene end by 4 bases; junction bases not matched to a gene: 4. The CDR3 consists of 15 residues. CDR1 is KGHSH, CDR2 LQKENI, per germline. CDR3 in DNA: TGTGCCAGCTCACTCGGGACTAGCTTCACCGGGGAGCTGTTTTTT. Translation gives CASSLGTSFTGELFF.

The CDR3 is CASSKTGHPGETQYF. CDR3 sequence (DNA): TGTGCCAGCAGCAAAACCGGACATCCAGGCGAGACCCAGTACTTC. V is TRBV21-1 and J is TRBJ2-5; TRBD1, as called in the table, went unchecked against the DNA. TRBV21-1 is termed a pseudogene. The CDR3 contains 15 residues.

In this sample, this clonotype turned up many times. The CDR3 coding sequence is TGTGCCAGCAGCCCCGGGACAGTGATAAGCACAGATACGCAGTATTTT. It translates to CASSPGTVISTDTQYF. This chain links TRBV7-8 with TRBJ2-3; TRBD1 aligns across 7 bases. Looked up from germline, CDR1 is SGHVS and CDR2 is FQNEAQ. The CDR3 consists of 16 residues. The V and J ends lost 5 bases and 0 bases, in that order; junction bases with no gene match: 8.

V gene TRBV4-3 combines with J gene TRBJ1-1; TRBD1 aligns across 7 bases. The CDR3 consists of 15 residues. Trimming removed 3 bases from V and 6 bases from J; junction bases left unmatched: 10. Germline CDR1 LGHNA, CDR2 YSLEER. This chain's CDR3 is CASSQGTGVLAEAFF. The CDR3 coding sequence is TGCGCCAGCAGCCAGGGCACAGGGGTTTTGGCTGAAGCTTTCTTT.

This clonotype was seen only a few times. This chain joins TRBV30 and TRBJ1-5; 7 bases line up with TRBD1. V lost 0 bases to trimming and J lost 2 bases; unmatched junction nucleotides: 1. This CDR3 has 14 residues. CDR1 and CDR2 (germline): GTSNPN, SVGIG (reference sequence). In DNA form, the CDR3 reads TGTGCCTGGAGTGTTACAGGGGGCAATCAGCCCCAGCATTTT. As protein: CAWSVTGGNQPQHF.

The rearrangement links TRBV5-1 to TRBJ2-3; D is possibly TRBD1 (6 bases). Trimming took off 4 bases at V and 2 bases at J, with 11 bases between the two ends. The germline gives CDR1 SGHRS, CDR2 YFSETQ. This CDR3 is built from 14 residues. The CDR3 protein is CASSAGQTTDTQYF. CDR3 bases: TGCGCCAGCAGCGCAGGACAGACCACAGATACGCAGTATTTT.

In this sample, this clonotype turned up a few times. The V gene is TRBV12-3 or TRBV12-4, the J gene TRBJ1-4; 8 bases line up with TRBD1. The length of the CDR3 is 14 residues. J was trimmed by 10 bases and V by 5 bases; bases with no gene match: 9. This CDR3 reads CASSPTGTGVKLFF. CDR3 nucleotides: TGTGCCAGCAGTCCCACCGGGACAGGTGTAAAACTGTTTTTT.

V is TRBV12-3 or TRBV12-4 and J is TRBJ2-5; 10 bases are shared with TRBD1. Trimming removed 3 bases from V and 1 base from J; junction bases left unmatched: 8. The CDR3 extends over 17 amino acids. The CDR3 sequence: CASSFGVGTGVQETQYF. CDR3 bases: TGTGCCAGCAGTTTTGGGGTCGGGACAGGGGTCCAAGAGACCCAGTACTTC.